This is a list of T cell receptor beta chains from one sample in a study of cytomegalovirus exposure and HLA in healthy donors. TCRdb's copy holds only in-frame clones and misses some; the assay was immunoSEQ multiplex PCR. Seen here are 99,000 or so clones, around 75% observed once, and the top ten hold over 2%. The sample was PBMCs. These receptors were taken from a man aged 25-45 years in good health and CMV-seronegative. Each CDR3 is given with its conserved first and last residue. A D gene is named only where the DNA matches it firmly. Some rows have no size entry. The others give once, few or many, or a class for an expanded clone.

>TRBD1|12|TRBV29-1|NA|TRBJ2-5
CSVRDSQETQYF
TGCAGCGTACGGGACAGTCAAGAGACCCAGTACTTC
>NA|15|TRBV7-2|NA|TRBJ2-3
CASSSHTASTDTQYF
TGTGCCAGCAGCTCCCACACAGCAAGCACAGATACGCAGTATTTT
>NA|14|TRBV29-1|NA|TRBJ2-1
CSAQRVNAYNEQFF
TGCAGCGCCCAGCGGGTCAACGCCTACAATGAGCAGTTCTTC
>TRBD1|13|TRBV30|NA|TRBJ1-2
CAWSVRGQARYAF
TGTGCCTGGAGTGTTCGAGGACAGGCCCGCTACGCCTTC
>TRBD1|15|TRBV11-2|few|TRBJ2-7
CASSLVGTETYEQYF
TGTGCCAGCAGCTTAGTAGGGACAGAAACATACGAGCAGTACTTC
>TRBD2|15|TRBV18|NA|TRBJ2-1
CASSYRGGLYNEQFF
TGTGCCAGCTCATATCGGGGGGGCTTATACAATGAGCAGTTCTTC
>NA|14|TRBV6-1|few|TRBJ2-2
CASSESRGTGELFF
TGTGCCAGCAGTGAAAGTCGGGGGACCGGGGAGCTGTTTTTT
>NA|14|TRBV6-1|NA|TRBJ2-1
CASSPWGDDNEQFF
TGTGCCAGCAGCCCTTGGGGGGACGACAATGAGCAGTTCTTC
>NA|14|TRBV6-5|NA|TRBJ1-1
CASSTGLPPTEAFF
TGTGCCAGCAGTACGGGACTCCCGCCCACTGAAGCTTTCTTT
>NA|14|TRBV2|NA|TRBJ1-4
CASSGTATNEKLFF
TGTGCCAGCAGTGGGACTGCAACTAATGAAAAACTGTTTTTT
>NA|12|TRBV6-5|NA|TRBJ1-1
CASSHRDTEAFF
TGTGCCAGCAGTCACCGGGACACTGAAGCTTTCTTT
>TRBD2|17|TRBV28|NA|TRBJ2-5
CASSHSIAGRKRETQYF
TGTGCCAGCAGTCACTCCATAGCGGGAAGAAAAAGAGAGACCCAGTACTTC
>TRBD2|14|TRBV30|NA|TRBJ2-3
CAWAGGLASDTQYF
TGTGCCTGGGCGGGGGGACTAGCTTCTGATACGCAGTATTTT
>NA|13|TRBV6-5|few|TRBJ1-5
CASSTSYGQPQHF
TGTGCCAGCAGCACCTCGTATGGCCAGCCCCAGCATTTT
>TRBD2|15|TRBV28|NA|TRBJ2-1
CASSFPSGSYNEQFF
TGTGCCAGCAGTTTCCCTAGCGGGTCCTACAATGAGCAGTTCTTC
>NA|16|TRBV7-8|NA|TRBJ2-2
CASSLGGLSRGGELFF
TGTGCCAGCAGCTTAGGAGGCCTTTCGAGGGGGGGGGAGCTGTTTTTT
>NA|12|TRBV10-3|NA|TRBJ2-7
CAISENAYEQYF
TGTGCCATCAGTGAGAACGCGTACGAGCAGTACTTC
>NA|15|TRBV4-1|NA|TRBJ2-5
CASSQDNLGQETQYF
TGCGCCAGCAGCCAAGATAATCTAGGTCAAGAGACCCAGTACTTC
>NA|12|TRBV30|NA|TRBJ1-2
CAWSISAYGYTF
TGTGCCTGGAGTATAAGCGCCTATGGCTACACCTTC
>NA|17|TRBV18|once|TRBJ1-5
CASSRTGYPGSNQPQHF
TGTGCCAGCTCACGGACTGGTTACCCGGGGAGCAATCAGCCCCAGCATTTT
>NA|16|TRBV25-1|NA|TRBJ1-2
CASSVSLVSHIRGYTF
TGTGCCAGCAGTGTTTCATTGGTCTCCCATATTCGGGGCTACACCTTC
>TRBD1|17|TRBV28|NA|TRBJ1-5
CASSLLEGQTRNQPQHF
TGTGCCAGCAGTTTATTGGAGGGACAGACACGCAATCAGCCCCAGCATTTT